The TCR beta chain described here comes from a study of CD8+ T cells in alopecia areata. Separation by sorting yielded CD4+ and CD8+ T cells from PBMCs. This clone was seen a few times. Germline values: CDR1 SGHTA, CDR2 FQGNSA. Trimming cost V 7 bases and J 2 bases, with 11 bases left between them. This CDR3 is 13 amino acids long. In each case, RNA was isolated and then reverse transcribed into cDNA as the sequencing template. Here immunoSEQ multiplex PCR was the method, and the copy in TCRdb shows in-frame clones only, minus some. The sample records 140,000 to 150,000 clones, around two thirds being singletons.

The sequenced sample was CD8+ T cells sorted from blood. The source of this sequence is a human donor in good health. The J gene is TRBJ1-2, the V gene TRBV7-2; D remains unclear. CDR3 sequence: CASTASGNYGYTF. As DNA, the CDR3 is TGTGCCAGCACCGCCTCTGGGAACTATGGCTACACCTTC.